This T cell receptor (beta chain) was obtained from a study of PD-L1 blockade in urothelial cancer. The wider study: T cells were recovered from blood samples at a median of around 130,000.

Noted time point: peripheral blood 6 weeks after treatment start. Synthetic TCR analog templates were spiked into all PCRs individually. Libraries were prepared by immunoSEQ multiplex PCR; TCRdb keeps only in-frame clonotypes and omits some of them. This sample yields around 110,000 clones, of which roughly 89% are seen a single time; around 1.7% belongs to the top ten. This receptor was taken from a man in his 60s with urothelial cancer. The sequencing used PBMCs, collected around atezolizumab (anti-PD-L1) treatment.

CDR3 loop: CASSYRRAQETQYF. DNA for the CDR3: TGTGCCAGCAGTTACAGGAGAGCCCAAGAGACCCAGTACTTC. This sequence joins TRBV7-2 and TRBJ2-5, with a weak D call TRBD1 (5 bases). The ends were cut back, 6 bases at V and 1 base at J, with 12 bases in the middle. Germline loops: CDR1 SGHTA, CDR2 FQGNSA. This CDR3 contains 14 residues.